This T cell receptor beta chain was captured in a study of post-analysis software for immune sequencing data. Study-level information: Relapsing-remitting, secondary progressive and progressive-relapsing courses of multiple sclerosis were included. General study points: The five TRBV segments detected at higher frequency in patients than in controls included TRBV5-6, TRBV5-1 and TRBV20-1. Multiple sclerosis was associated with a significant reduction in normalized Chao1 diversity relative to controls.

CDR3 length equals 17 residues. Germline CDR1 reads ENHRY; CDR2 reads SYGVKD. The J segment lost 4 bases and the V segment lost 2 bases, leaving 11 bases of the junction unmatched. The sample holds many counts of this clonotype. Its cognate antigen is unknown. Unique-molecular-identifier-tagged TCR beta cDNA libraries were used. TCRdb processed the PCR reads anew with MiXCR; each CDR3 protein has one entry. The table shows a few hundred thousand distinct CDR3 sequences, with about a third occurring only once. This receptor was taken from a girl aged 10 to 17 with multiple sclerosis. The chain links TRBV10-3 to TRBJ2-3; 8 nucleotides match TRBD2. Sequencing input: blood. This chain's CDR3 is CAISEGGVAGLADTQYF. CDR3 in DNA: TGTGCCATCAGTGAGGGCGGAGTAGCGGGGCTGGCAGATACGCAGTATTTT.